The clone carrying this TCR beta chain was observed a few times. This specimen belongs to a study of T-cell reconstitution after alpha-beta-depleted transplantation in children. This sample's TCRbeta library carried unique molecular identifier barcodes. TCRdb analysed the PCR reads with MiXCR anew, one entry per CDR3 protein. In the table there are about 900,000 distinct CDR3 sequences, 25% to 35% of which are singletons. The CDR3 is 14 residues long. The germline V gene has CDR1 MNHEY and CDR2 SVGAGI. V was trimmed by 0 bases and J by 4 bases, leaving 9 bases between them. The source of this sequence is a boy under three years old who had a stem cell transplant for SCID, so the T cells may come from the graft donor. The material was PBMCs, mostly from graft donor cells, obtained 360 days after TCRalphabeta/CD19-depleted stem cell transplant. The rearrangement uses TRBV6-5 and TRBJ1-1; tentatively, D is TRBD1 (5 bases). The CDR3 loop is CASSYSGASTEAFF. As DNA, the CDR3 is TGTGCCAGCAGTTACTCTGGGGCTAGCACTGAAGCTTTCTTT.